This T cell receptor (beta chain) was captured by sequencing in a study of CD8 T cells in ankylosing spondylitis. Study-level results: Disease-associated clones were reportedly significantly overrepresented in matched ankylosing spondylitis synovial fluid. Blood of patients with ankylosing spondylitis appeared to be characterized by a TCR beta motif of eight highly homologous variants. A CD8+ phenotype characterized the disease-linked clones, which were relatively rare in peripheral blood.

A few counts support this clonotype. Its cognate antigen is unknown. A quantitative 5'-RACE method, one with molecular barcodes, was used to make TCR beta libraries. TCRdb re-called the 5' RACE reads with MiXCR, one entry per CDR3 protein. The sample contains around 330,000 distinct CDR3 sequences, 11% of which appear only once. The CDR3 is 16 residues long. Germline assignment: CDR1 KGHDR and CDR2 SFDVKD. The V gene lost 5 bases and the J gene lost 0 bases, with 15 bases spanning the gap. This clonotype originated in a female donor with ankylosing spondylitis or in good health (not recorded which). The gene calls are TRBV24-1 and TRBJ1-2, with D perhaps TRBD1 (5 bases). Sequencing was done on a sample of blood, either unsorted or a sorted T cell fraction (not recorded which). CDR3: CATSAPPGGSNYGYTF. The CDR3 DNA reads as TGTGCCACCAGTGCCCCACCCGGGGGATCTAACTATGGCTACACCTTC.